The source of this T cell receptor (beta chain) is a study of blood T cell repertoires in COVID-19 (dated by TCRdb to 2020 to 2022). As for the study more broadly: Collaborator samples came from the United States, Italy and Spain and covered acute and convalescent phases of COVID-19. The repertoires were made available in a free public database intended to serve as a resource for research on the immune response to SARS-CoV-2. A de-identified subject ID, COVID-19 status, age in years and sex were almost always included in the sample metadata. Where HLA class I and class II types were available, the types were taken from metadata supplied by the sample provider, not from assay-based typing. Subjects who had been exposed to COVID-19, were actively infected with it, or had recovered from it provided the deeply sampled blood TCRbeta repertoires that made up the dataset. The prospective study material was composed of cDNA or gDNA derived from T cells, B-cell-depleted T cells, or PBMCs. Samples came from the ongoing ImmuneRACE study (first 160 participants) plus 1,254 subjects from 6 global collaborators. The investigation overall reported the following: The quantity of clinical and demographic metadata differed by source and by participant and was supplied without curation.

TCRbeta CDR3 regions were amplified from genomic DNA using the immunoSEQ Assay, a bias-controlled multiplex PCR. Regarding the original processing steps: The number of nucleated cells in each sample was estimated by amplification of reference gene primers within the assay. To quantify the absolute abundance of each unique TCRbeta CDR3 rearrangement, sequence reads were collapsed and filtered. For each sample, productive Simpson clonality was calculated as the square root of Simpson's diversity index across productive rearrangements. TCRdb retrieved this table from immuneACCESS and kept in-frame rearrangements only. Not all clones are present; in checked studies, unresolved V genes account for under half, and no reason is known for the remainder. V and J calls and clone size are as listed in that table; D and trimming were resolved from the DNA. The table for this sample lists 300,000 to 350,000 clones; approximately 89% of them were counted only once. About 5% of the sample is in the top ten clones.

About this clone: It has no known antigen specificity. The sample holds no much larger clone one base away, and base qualities are not on file.

In the prospective study, participants were 18 to 89 years old, resided in 20 to 30 geographic areas of the United States, and were enrolled through a virtual design. To assign participants to cohorts, the prospective study relied on clinical history that participants themselves reported in a screening survey and a study questionnaire. For ImmuneRACE Cohort 3, a participant was defined as recovered based on two consecutive negative NP/OP PCR tests, clearance by a healthcare professional, or resolution of symptoms. Mobile phlebotomists in the prospective study collected whole blood, serum and a nasopharyngeal or oropharyngeal swab from every participant. Over a roughly two-month period, participants in the prospective study had the option of providing additional blood draws and questionnaires. Blood samples from the prospective study were shipped frozen or at room temperature prior to DNA extraction.

This sequence originates from a man aged 25-45 years who had recovered from COVID-19. Sequenced: PBMCs or T cells enriched from blood (not recorded which).

CDR3 region: CASNSGQRFSPLHF. The DNA reads TGTGCCAGCAACTCGGGACAGAGGTTCTCACCCCTCCACTTT. The rearranged segments are TRBV18 and TRBJ1-6, with TRBD1 identical over 7 junction bases. Germline trimming: 8 bases from V, 10 bases from J; junction bases outside gene matches: 11. The CDR3, cysteine through phenylalanine, is 14 amino acids long. Only the CDR3 part of the read is kept: 42 bases, read in frame from the first base. The germline V gene provides CDR1 KGHSH and CDR2 LQKENI. Supplemented by the reference TRBV18 and TRBJ1-6 proteins around the CDR3, the complete variable domain is NAGVMQNPRHLVRRRGQEARLRCSPMKGHSHVYWYRQLPEEGLKFMVYLQKENIIDESGMPKERFSAEFPKEGPSILRIQQVVRGDSAAYFCASNSGQRFSPLHFGNGTRLTVT.